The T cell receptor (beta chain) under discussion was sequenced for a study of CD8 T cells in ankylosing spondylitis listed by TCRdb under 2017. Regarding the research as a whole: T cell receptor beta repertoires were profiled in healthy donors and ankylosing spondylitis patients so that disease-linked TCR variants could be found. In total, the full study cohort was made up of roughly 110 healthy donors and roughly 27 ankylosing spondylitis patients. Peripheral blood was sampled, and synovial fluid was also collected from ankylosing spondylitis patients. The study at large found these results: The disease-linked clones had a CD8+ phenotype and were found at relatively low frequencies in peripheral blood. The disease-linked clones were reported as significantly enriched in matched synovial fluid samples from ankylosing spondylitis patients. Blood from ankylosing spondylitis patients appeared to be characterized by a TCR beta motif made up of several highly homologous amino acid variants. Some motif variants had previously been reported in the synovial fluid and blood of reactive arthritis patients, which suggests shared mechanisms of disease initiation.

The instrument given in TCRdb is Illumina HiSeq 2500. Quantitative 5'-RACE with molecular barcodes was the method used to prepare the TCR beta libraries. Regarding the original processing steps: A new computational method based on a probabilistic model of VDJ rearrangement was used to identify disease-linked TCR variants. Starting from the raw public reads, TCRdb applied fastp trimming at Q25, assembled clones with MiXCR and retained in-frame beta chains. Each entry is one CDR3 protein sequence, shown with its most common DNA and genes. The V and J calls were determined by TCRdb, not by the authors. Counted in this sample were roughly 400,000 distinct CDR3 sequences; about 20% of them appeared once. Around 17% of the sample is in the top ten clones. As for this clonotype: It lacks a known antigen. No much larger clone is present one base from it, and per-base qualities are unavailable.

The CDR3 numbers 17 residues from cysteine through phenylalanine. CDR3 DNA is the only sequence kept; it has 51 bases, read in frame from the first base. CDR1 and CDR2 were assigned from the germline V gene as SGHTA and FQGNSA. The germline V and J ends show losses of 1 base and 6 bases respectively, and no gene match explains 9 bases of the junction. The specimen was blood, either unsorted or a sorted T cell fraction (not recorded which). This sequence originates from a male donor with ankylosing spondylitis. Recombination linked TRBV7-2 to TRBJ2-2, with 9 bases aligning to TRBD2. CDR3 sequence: CASSLVGGRASAGELFF. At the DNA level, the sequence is TGTGCCAGCAGCTTAGTCGGCGGGAGGGCCTCGGCCGGGGAGCTGTTTTTT.